This T cell receptor (beta chain) was captured in a study of T cell repertoires in cytomegalovirus infection. Across the whole study: Indications of both CMV infection and matching HLA type were provided by public TCR beta signatures.

The V gene lost 0 bases and the J gene lost 8 bases, with 9 bases spanning the gap. There are 13 residues in the CDR3. In germline, CDR1 is SGDLS, CDR2 YYNGEE. The study's findings and limits: The ex vivo response showed dominance by HLA-C-restricted CMV-specific TCR beta clonotypes.

This clonotype was detected only a few times. Its antigen is not known. Via MiXCR, TCRdb re-called the reads, giving one row per CDR3 protein. In the table there are roughly 280,000 distinct CDR3 sequences, roughly 13% of which are singletons. V is TRBV9 and J is TRBJ2-1; the D is unclear. This clonotype originated in a human donor in good health (CMV status not recorded). Some clones in this sample may be carry-over from other donors' samples. The material sequenced was PBMCs. CDR3 coding DNA: TGTGCCAGCAGCGTAGAAGTTCGTTATGAGCAGTTCTTC. Translated: CASSVEVRYEQFF.